This T cell receptor beta chain was identified in a study of blood T cell repertoires in COVID-19 (TCRdb year 2020). Regarding the study in general: Collaborator samples came from the United States, Italy and Spain and covered acute and convalescent phases of COVID-19. The dataset comprised deeply sampled blood TCRbeta repertoires from subjects exposed to, actively infected with, or recovered from COVID-19. The repertoires were released in a freely available public database intended as a resource for research on the immune response to SARS-CoV-2. The material from the prospective study consisted of cDNA or gDNA derived from T cells, B-cell-depleted T cells, or PBMCs. Samples came from the ongoing ImmuneRACE study (first 160 participants) plus 1,254 subjects from 6 global collaborators. Where available, HLA class I and class II types were obtained from metadata supplied by the sample provider rather than from assay-based typing. Sample metadata almost always included a de-identified subject ID, COVID-19 status, age in years and sex. Here is what the overall study found, with its caveats: How much clinical and demographic metadata was included differed by source and by participant, and the metadata was provided uncurated.

Reading from cysteine to phenylalanine, the CDR3 counts 16 amino acids. Just the 48-base CDR3 DNA is kept, in frame starting at base 1. Per the germline V gene, MNHEY is the CDR1 and SVGAGI is the CDR2. V trim: 0 bases; J trim: 9 bases; unmatched bases: 6. In the prospective study, participants were roughly 18 to 100 years old, resided in approximately 22 geographic areas of the United States, and were enrolled through a virtual design. In the prospective study, participants were assigned to cohorts based on the clinical history participants reported in a screening survey and a study questionnaire. For ImmuneRACE Cohort 3, a participant was defined as recovered based on two consecutive negative NP/OP PCR tests, clearance by a healthcare professional, or resolution of symptoms. In the prospective study, whole blood, serum and a nasopharyngeal or oropharyngeal swab were collected from each participant by mobile phlebotomists. Prospective study participants could optionally give additional blood draws and questionnaires over a roughly two-month period. Before DNA extraction, blood samples from the prospective study were shipped at room temperature or frozen.

About this clone itself: Its specific antigen is unknown. Base qualities are missing; no much larger clone stands one base away.

TCRbeta CDR3 regions were amplified from genomic DNA using the immunoSEQ Assay, a bias-controlled multiplex PCR. On the authors' methods: The number of nucleated cells in each sample was estimated by amplification of reference gene primers within the assay. To quantify the absolute abundance of each unique TCRbeta CDR3 rearrangement, sequence reads were collapsed and filtered. For each sample, productive Simpson clonality was calculated as the square root of Simpson's diversity index across productive rearrangements. Sourced from immuneACCESS, this table was stored by TCRdb with only in-frame sequences that have V and J called. A share of the clones is absent; for the studies checked, an unresolved V gene accounts for under half, and the remainder has no known explanation. That table gives V, J and clone size, and the DNA gave D and trimming. The sample table holds some 250,000 clones, of which under 90% were seen once. The ten largest clones represent roughly 15% of the sample.

The TCR originated in a man between 18 and 29 years old who had recovered from COVID-19. Sequencing was performed on PBMCs or T cells enriched from blood (not recorded which). This sequence uses TRBV6-5 and TRBJ2-1; 12 of the junction bases match TRBD2. The nucleotides read TGTGCCAGCAGTTACTCGGTGACTAGCGGGGGTATTGAGCAGTTCTTC. It specifies CASSYSVTSGGIEQFF.